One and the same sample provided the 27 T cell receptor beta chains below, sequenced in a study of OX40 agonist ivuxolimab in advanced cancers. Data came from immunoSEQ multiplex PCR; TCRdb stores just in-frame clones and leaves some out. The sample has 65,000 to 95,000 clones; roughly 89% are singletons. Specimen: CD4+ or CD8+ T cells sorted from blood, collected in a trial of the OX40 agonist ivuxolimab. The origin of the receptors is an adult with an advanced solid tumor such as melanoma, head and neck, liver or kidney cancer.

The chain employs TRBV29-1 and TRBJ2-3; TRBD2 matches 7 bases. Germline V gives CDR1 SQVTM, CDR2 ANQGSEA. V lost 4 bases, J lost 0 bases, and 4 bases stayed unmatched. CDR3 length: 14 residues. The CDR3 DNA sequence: TGCAGCGTTGGGCGTAGCGGGAGCACAGATACGCAGTATTTT. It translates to CSVGRSGSTDTQYF.

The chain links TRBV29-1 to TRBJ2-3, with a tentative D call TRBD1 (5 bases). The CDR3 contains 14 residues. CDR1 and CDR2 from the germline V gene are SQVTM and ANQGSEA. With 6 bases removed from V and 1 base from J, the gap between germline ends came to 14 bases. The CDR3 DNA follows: TGCAGCGTATCTAGGGAAGGGGGCACAGATACGCAGTATTTT. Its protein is CSVSREGGTDTQYF.

The CDR3 DNA sequence: TGTGCCAGCAGCTTCGAGGACAGAAACTATGGCTACACCTTC. It encodes CASSFEDRNYGYTF. The chain uses TRBV5-6 and TRBJ1-2; a possible D gene is TRBD1 (6 bases). This CDR3 spans 14 amino acids. The germline V gene encodes CDR1 SGHDT and CDR2 YYEEEE. V lost 2 bases to trimming and J lost 2 bases, with 10 bases between them.

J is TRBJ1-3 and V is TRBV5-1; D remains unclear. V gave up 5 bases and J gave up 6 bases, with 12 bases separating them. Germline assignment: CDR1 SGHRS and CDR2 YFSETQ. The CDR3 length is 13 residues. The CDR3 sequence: CASRIPTENTIYF. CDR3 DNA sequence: TGCGCCAGCAGAATCCCGACCGAAAACACCATATATTTT. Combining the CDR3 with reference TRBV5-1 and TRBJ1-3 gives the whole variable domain KAGVTQTPRYLIKTRGQQVTLSCSPISGHRSVSWYQQTPGQGLQFLFEYFSETQRNKGNFPGRFSGRQFSNSRSEMNVSTLELGDSALYLCASRIPTENTIYFGEGSWLTVV.

CDR3 coding DNA: TGTGCCTGGGGACAGGGAAAACAGCAGTTCTTC. Amino acid sequence: CAWGQGKQQFF. The chain employs TRBV30 and TRBJ2-1; 8 nucleotides agree with TRBD1. The CDR3 has 11 amino acids. With 5 bases clipped from V and 11 bases from J, the junction kept 5 bases outside the gene matches. Germline CDR1 and CDR2: GTSNPN and SVGIG (reference sequence). Supplemented by reference TRBV30 and TRBJ2-1, the full variable domain reads SQTIHQWPATLVQPVGSPLSLECTVEGTSNPNLYWYRQAAGRGLQLLFYSVGIGQISSEVPQNLSASRPQDRQFILSSKKLLLSDSGFYLCAWGQGKQQFFGPGTRLTVL.

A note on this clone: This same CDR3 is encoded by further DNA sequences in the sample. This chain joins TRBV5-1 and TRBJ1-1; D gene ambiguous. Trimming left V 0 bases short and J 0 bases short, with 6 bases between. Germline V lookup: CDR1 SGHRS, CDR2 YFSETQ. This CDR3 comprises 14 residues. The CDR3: CASSLASMNTEAFF. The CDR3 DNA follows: TGCGCCAGCAGCTTGGCTTCGATGAACACTGAAGCTTTCTTT.

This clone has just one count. The CDR3 region is CASSLLAGGSYEQYF. In nucleotides, the CDR3 is TGTGCCAGCAGTTTATTAGCCGGGGGCTCCTACGAGCAGTACTTC. The chain recombines TRBV28 with TRBJ2-7; a possible D gene is TRBD2 (6 bases). The V gene lost 1 base and the J gene lost 0 bases, with 10 bases spanning the gap. Germline V CDR1 and CDR2: MDHEN, SYDVKM. The CDR3 extends over 15 amino acids.

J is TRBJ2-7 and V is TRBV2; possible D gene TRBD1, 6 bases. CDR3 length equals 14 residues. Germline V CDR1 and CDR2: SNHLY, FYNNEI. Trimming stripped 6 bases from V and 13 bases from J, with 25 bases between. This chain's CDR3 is CASRVGQLSTRHYF. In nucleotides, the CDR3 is TGTGCCAGCAGAGTTGGACAGCTATCTACGAGACATTACTTC.

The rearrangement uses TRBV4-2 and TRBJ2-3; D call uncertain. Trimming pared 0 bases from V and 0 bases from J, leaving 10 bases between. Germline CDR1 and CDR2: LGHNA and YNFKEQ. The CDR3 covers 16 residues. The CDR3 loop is CASSQERQTSTDTQYF. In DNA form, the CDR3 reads TGTGCCAGCAGCCAAGAGAGGCAGACTAGCACAGATACGCAGTATTTT.

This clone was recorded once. CDR3 sequence: CASSQEGTQTSTDTQYF. The CDR3 DNA sequence: TGTGCCAGCAGCCAAGAGGGGACTCAAACTAGCACAGATACGCAGTATTTT. V gene TRBV4-2 combines with J gene TRBJ2-3; a possible D gene is TRBD2 (6 bases). The CDR3 extends over 17 amino acids. V lost 0 bases and J 0 bases, leaving 13 bases between the germline ends. In germline, CDR1 is LGHNA, CDR2 YNFKEQ.

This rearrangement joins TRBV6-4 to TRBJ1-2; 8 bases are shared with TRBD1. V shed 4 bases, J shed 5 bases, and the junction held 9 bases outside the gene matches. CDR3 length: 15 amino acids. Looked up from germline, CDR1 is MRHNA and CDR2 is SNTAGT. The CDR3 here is CASSVGQGAGYGYTF. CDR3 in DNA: TGTGCCAGCAGTGTAGGGCAGGGGGCTGGATATGGCTACACCTTC.

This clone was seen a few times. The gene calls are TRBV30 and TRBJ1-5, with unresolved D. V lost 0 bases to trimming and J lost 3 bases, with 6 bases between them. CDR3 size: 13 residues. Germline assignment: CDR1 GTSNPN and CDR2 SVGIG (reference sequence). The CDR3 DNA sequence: TGTGCCTGGAGTGTATTGGACAATCAGCCCCAGCATTTT. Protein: CAWSVLDNQPQHF. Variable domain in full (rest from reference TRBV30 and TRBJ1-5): SQTIHQWPATLVQPVGSPLSLECTVEGTSNPNLYWYRQAAGRGLQLLFYSVGIGQISSEVPQNLSASRPQDRQFILSSKKLLLSDSGFYLCAWSVLDNQPQHFGDGTRLSIL.

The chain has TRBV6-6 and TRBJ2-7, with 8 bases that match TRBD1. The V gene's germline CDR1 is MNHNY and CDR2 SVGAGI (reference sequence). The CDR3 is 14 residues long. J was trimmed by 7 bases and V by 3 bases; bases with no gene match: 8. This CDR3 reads CASSYTGTGREQYF. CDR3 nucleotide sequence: TGTGCCAGCAGTTATACCGGGACAGGTCGGGAGCAGTACTTC.

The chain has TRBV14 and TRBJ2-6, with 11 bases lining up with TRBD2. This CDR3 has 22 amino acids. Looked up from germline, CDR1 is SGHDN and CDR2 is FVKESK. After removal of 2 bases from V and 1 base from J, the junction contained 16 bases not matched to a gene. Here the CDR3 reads CASSQKPLTSGGTWSGANVLTF. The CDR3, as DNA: TGTGCCAGCAGCCAAAAGCCCCTAACTAGCGGGGGTACTTGGTCTGGGGCCAACGTCCTGACTTTC.

CDR3 amino acids: CSGRTTNEKLFF. The DNA of the CDR3 is TGCAGCGGCAGAACAACTAATGAAAAACTGTTTTTT. The chain joins TRBV29-1 to TRBJ1-4; D not certain. V lost 7 bases and J 0 bases, leaving 6 bases between the germline ends. The CDR3 has 12 residues. Germline V lookup: CDR1 SQVTM, CDR2 ANQGSEA.

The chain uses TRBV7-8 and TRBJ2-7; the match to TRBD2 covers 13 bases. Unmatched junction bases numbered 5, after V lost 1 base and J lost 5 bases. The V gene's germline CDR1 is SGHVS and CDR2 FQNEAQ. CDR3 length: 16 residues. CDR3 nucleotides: TGTGCCAGCAGCTTAGTAACTAGCGGGGGGGCGAACGAGCAGTACTTC. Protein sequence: CASSLVTSGGANEQYF.

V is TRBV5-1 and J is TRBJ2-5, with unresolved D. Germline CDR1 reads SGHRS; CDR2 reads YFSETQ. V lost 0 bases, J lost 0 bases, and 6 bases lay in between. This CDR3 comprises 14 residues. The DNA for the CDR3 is TGCGCCAGCAGCTTGGACGGGTACCAAGAGACCCAGTACTTC. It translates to CASSLDGYQETQYF.

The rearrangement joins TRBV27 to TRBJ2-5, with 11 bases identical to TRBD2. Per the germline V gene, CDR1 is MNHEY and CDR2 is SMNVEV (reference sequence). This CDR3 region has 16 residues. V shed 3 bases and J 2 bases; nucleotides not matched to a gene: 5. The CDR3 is CASSFRLAGLQETQYF. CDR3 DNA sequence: TGTGCCAGCAGTTTCCGACTAGCGGGATTACAAGAGACCCAGTACTTC.

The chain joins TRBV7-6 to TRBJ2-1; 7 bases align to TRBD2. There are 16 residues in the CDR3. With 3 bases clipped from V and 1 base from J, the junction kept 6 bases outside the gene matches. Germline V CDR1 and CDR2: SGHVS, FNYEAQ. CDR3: CASSFQLAVSYNEQFF. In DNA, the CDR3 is TGTGCCAGCAGCTTTCAGCTAGCGGTATCCTACAATGAGCAGTTCTTC.

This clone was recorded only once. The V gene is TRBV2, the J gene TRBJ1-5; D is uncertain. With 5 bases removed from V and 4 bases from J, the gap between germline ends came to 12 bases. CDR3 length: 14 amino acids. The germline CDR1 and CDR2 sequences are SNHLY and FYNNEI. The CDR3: CASSLRSFNQPQHF. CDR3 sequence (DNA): TGTGCCAGCAGTCTCCGTTCCTTTAATCAGCCCCAGCATTTT.

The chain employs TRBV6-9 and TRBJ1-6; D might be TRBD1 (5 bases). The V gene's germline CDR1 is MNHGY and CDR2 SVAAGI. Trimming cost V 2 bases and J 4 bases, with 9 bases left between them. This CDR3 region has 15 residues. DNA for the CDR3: TGTGCCAGCAGTTATGCGGACATTTATAATTCACCCCTCCACTTT. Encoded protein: CASSYADIYNSPLHF.

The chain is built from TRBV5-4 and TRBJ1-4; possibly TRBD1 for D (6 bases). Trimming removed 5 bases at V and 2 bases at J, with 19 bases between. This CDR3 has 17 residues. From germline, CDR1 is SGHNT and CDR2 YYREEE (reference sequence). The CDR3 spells CASSSDHRDPTNEKLFF. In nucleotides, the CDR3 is TGTGCCAGCAGTTCCGACCACAGGGATCCCACTAATGAAAAACTGTTTTTT.

CDR3: CASSRDSNSPLHF. The CDR3 DNA follows: TGTGCCAGCAGTAGGGACAGTAATTCACCCCTCCACTTT. This rearrangement joins TRBV6-4 to TRBJ1-6, with 7 bases that match TRBD1. This CDR3 region has 13 residues. V gave up 5 bases and J gave up 6 bases; unmatched junction bases: 1. Germline CDR1 and CDR2: MRHNA and SNTAGT.

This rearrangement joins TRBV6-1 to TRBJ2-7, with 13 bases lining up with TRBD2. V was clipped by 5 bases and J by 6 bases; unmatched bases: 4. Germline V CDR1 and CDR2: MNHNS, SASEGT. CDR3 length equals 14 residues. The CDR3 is CASSWGTSGTEQYF. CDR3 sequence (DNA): TGTGCCAGCAGTTGGGGGACTAGCGGGACCGAGCAGTACTTC.

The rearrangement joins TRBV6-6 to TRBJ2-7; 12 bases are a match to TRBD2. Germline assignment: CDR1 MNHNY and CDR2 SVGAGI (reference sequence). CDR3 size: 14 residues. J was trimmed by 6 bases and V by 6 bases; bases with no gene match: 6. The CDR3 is CASSSTSGRTEQYF. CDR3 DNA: TGTGCCAGCAGCTCCACTAGCGGGAGGACCGAGCAGTACTTC.

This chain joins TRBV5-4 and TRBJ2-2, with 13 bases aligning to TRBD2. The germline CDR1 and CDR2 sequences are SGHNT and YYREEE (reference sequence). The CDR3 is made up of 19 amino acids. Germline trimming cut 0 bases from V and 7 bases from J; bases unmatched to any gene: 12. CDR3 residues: CASSLGLAGGTSVSGELFF. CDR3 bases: TGTGCCAGCAGCTTGGGACTAGCGGGGGGAACGTCTGTAAGCGGGGAGCTGTTTTTT.

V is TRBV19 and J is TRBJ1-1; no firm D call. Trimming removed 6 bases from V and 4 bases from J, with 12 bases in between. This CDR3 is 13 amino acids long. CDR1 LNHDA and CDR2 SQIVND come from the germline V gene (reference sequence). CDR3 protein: CASSVHPSTEAFF. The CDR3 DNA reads TGTGCCAGTAGCGTCCATCCTTCCACTGAAGCTTTCTTT.